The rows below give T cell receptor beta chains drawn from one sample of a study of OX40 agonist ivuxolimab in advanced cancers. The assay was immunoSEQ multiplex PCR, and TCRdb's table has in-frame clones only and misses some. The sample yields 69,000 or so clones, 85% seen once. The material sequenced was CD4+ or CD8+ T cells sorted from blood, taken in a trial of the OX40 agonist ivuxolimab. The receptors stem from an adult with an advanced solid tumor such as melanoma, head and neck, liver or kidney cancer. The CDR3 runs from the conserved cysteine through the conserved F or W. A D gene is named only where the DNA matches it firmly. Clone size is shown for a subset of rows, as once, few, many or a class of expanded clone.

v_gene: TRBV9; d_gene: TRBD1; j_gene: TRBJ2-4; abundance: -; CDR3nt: TGTGCCAGCAGCGCAACCGGGACAGGGGTTAAAAACATTCAGTACTTC; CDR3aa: CASSATGTGVKNIQYF
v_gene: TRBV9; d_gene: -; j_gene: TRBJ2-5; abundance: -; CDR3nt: TGTGCCAGCAGCGTAGCTACGGGGTATCAAGAGACCCAGTACTTC; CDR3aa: CASSVATGYQETQYF
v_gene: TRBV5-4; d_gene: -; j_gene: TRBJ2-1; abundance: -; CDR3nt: TGTGCCAGCAGCTGGGGAGGGGGACGGGGTAATGAGCAGTTCTTC; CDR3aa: CASSWGGGRGNEQFF
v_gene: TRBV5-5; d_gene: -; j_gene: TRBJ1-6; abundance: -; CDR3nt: TGTGCCAGCAGCTTCTACGGACAGCCGTATAATTCACCCCTCCACTTT; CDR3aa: CASSFYGQPYNSPLHF
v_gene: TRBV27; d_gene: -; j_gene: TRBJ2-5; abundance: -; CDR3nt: TGTGCCAGCAGTTTATCATGGGAGCAAGAGACCCAGTACTTC; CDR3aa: CASSLSWEQETQYF
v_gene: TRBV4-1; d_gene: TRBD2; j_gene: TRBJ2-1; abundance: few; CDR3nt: TGCGCCAGCAGCCAAAGGACTAGCGGGGCGGGCAATGAGCAGTTCTTC; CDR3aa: CASSQRTSGAGNEQFF
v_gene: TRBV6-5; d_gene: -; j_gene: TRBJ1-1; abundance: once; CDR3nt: TGTGCCAGCCGAAGCGGGAACACTGAAGCTTTCTTT; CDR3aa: CASRSGNTEAFF
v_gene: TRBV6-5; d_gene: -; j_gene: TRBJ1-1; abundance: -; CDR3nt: TGTGCCAGCAGTTACTCGGGTCAGCTTGAGACTGAAGCTTTCTTT; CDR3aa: CASSYSGQLETEAFF
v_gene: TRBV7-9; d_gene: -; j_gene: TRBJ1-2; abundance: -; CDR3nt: TGTGCCAGCAGCTCCGAGGGAAACTATGGCTACACCTTC; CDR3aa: CASSSEGNYGYTF
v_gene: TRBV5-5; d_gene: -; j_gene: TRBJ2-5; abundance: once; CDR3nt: TGTGCCAGCAGCTTTGGCGGCCGGGAGACCCAGTACTTC; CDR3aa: CASSFGGRETQYF
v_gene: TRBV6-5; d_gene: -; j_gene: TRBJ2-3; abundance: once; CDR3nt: TGTGCCAGCAGTTCTCCAGGGGGGCGCGAGCCAGATACGCAGTATTTT; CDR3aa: CASSSPGGREPDTQYF
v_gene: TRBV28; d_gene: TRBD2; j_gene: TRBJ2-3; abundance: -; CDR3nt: TGTGCCAGCAGTTTATCGCCGGGAGCGGGGGGCTTCAGGGATACGCAGTATTTT; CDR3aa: CASSLSPGAGGFRDTQYF
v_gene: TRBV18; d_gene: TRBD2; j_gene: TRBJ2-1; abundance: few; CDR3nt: TGTGCCAGCTCACCATTAGCGGGAGGGTTGGATGAGCAGTTCTTC; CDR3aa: CASSPLAGGLDEQFF
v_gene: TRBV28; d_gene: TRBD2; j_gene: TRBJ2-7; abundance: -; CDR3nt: TGTGCCAGCAGTCTTAAAGGGACTAGCGGTTCCTACGAGCAGTACTTC; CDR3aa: CASSLKGTSGSYEQYF
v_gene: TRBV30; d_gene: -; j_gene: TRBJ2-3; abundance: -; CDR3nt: TGTGCCTGGAGTGTACGGGGGCGGGGGAACACAGATACGCAGTATTTT; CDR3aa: CAWSVRGRGNTDTQYF
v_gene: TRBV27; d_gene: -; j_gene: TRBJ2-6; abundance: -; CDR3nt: TGTGCCAGCAGTCCGTGGTCTTCCAGGGGATTC; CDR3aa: CASSPWSSRGF
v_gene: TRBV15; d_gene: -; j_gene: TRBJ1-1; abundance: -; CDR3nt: TGTGCCACCCGCCAAAGGGGAATGACGAACACTGAAGCTTTCTTT; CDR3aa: CATRQRGMTNTEAFF
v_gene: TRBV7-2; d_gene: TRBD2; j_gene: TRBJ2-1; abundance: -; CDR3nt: TGTGCCAGCAGCTTAGTCCGACTAGCGGGAGGTCGGGGGCACAATGAGCAGTTCTTC; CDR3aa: CASSLVRLAGGRGHNEQFF
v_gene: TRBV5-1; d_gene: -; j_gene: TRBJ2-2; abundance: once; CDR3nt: TGCGCCAGCAGCCCTTGGGGGAGAACGAACACCGGGGAGCTGTTTTTT; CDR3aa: CASSPWGRTNTGELFF
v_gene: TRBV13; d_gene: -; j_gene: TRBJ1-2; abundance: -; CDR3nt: TGTGCCAGCAGCTTAGGTCGGGGTTTGGGGTATGGCTACACCTTC; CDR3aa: CASSLGRGLGYGYTF
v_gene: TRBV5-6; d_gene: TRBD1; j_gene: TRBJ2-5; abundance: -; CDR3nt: TGTGCCAGCAGCTTTAACAGGGGGTCCCCCAAGGAGACCCAGTACTTC; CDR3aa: CASSFNRGSPKETQYF
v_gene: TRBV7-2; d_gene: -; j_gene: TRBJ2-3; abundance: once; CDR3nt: TGTGCCAGCAGCTCCCCGGGGCCCCAGCCTTTTACGCAGTATTTT; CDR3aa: CASSSPGPQPFTQYF
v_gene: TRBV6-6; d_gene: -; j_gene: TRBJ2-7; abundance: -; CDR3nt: TGTGCCAGCAGTTACTCGATTGGGGAGAAGAGGTACGAGCAGTACTTC; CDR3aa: CASSYSIGEKRYEQYF
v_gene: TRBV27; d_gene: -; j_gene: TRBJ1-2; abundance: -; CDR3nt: TGTGCCAGCAGTCCCTCCCCGGGGCTCAACTATGGCTACACCTTC; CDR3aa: CASSPSPGLNYGYTF
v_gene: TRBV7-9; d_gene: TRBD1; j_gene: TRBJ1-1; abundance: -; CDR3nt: TGTGCCAGCAGCTCCTCGGACAGGCAAAACACTGAAGCTTTCTTT; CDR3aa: CASSSSDRQNTEAFF
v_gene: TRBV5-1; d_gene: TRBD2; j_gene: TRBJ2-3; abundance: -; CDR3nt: TGCGCCAGCAGCTACGGGGGGGCTAACACAGATACGCAGTATTTT; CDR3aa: CASSYGGANTDTQYF
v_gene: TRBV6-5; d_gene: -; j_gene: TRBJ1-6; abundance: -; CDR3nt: TGTGCCAGCAGTTACTCCCGGACAGCAGATTCACCCCTCCACTTT; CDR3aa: CASSYSRTADSPLHF
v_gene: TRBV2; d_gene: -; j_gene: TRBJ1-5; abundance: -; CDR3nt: TGTGCCAGCAGTGTCTCAAGGGTGGGGTTGAGCAATCAGCCCCAGCATTTT; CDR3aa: CASSVSRVGLSNQPQHF
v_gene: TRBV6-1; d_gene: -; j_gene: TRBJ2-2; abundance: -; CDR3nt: TGTGCCAGCAGTGAATATGGAGGGATCGGCGGGGAGCTGTTTTTT; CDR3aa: CASSEYGGIGGELFF
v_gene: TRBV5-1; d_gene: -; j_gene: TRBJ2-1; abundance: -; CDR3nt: TGCGCCAGCAGCTTTAACAGCTACAATGAGCAGTTCTTC; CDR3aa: CASSFNSYNEQFF